A single sample gave rise to the 18 T cell receptor beta chains below, sequenced in a study of cytomegalovirus exposure and HLA in healthy donors. Primers included in the PCR were 60 Vbeta and 13 Jbeta primers. Sequencing was performed with immunoSEQ multiplex PCR; in TCRdb, only in-frame clones are kept and a portion is missing. The table includes 100,000 to 150,000 clones, roughly 17% detected once. Sequenced material: PBMCs. The receptors were sampled from a female donor in good health and CMV-seropositive.

This clone was detected a few times. The V gene is TRBV28, the J gene TRBJ2-3, with 14 bases lining up with TRBD2. Germline V gene lookup returns CDR1 MDHEN and CDR2 SYDVKM. The J segment lost 2 bases and the V segment lost 8 bases, leaving 3 bases of the junction unmatched. The CDR3 extends over 15 amino acids. The CDR3 DNA is TGTGCCAGCGTGACTAGCGGGAGGGTCACAGATACGCAGTATTTT. Protein: CASVTSGRVTDTQYF.

The J gene is TRBJ1-1, the V gene TRBV5-1; 8 positions agree with TRBD1. V shed 3 bases, J shed 1 base, and the junction held 2 bases outside the gene matches. The CDR3 length is 14 residues. The V gene's germline CDR1 is SGHRS and CDR2 YFSETQ. The CDR3 loop reads CASSWGTGNTEAFF. In DNA form, the CDR3 reads TGCGCCAGCAGCTGGGGGACAGGGAACACTGAAGCTTTCTTT.

The chain carries TRBV4-1 and TRBJ2-3; D call uncertain. CDR3 length: 13 residues. V was trimmed by 6 bases and J by 0 bases, leaving 7 bases between them. Germline CDR1 and CDR2: MGHRA and YSYEKL. CDR3 residues: CASRMTSTDTQYF. DNA for the CDR3: TGCGCCAGCAGGATGACTAGCACAGATACGCAGTATTTT.

This clone appeared a few times. This chain connects TRBV5-4 to TRBJ2-2; 8 bases fit TRBD2. The trim removed 0 bases at V and 1 base at J, leaving 2 bases unmatched. Germline-derived CDR1 and CDR2 are SGHNT and YYREEE (reference sequence). The CDR3 spans 16 residues. CDR3 bases: TGTGCCAGCAGCTTGGTAGCGGGGTTGAACACCGGGGAGCTGTTTTTT. Translating gives CASSLVAGLNTGELFF.

This clone occurred a few times. V usage is TRBV27 and J usage is TRBJ1-1, with a possible D match to TRBD1 (5 bases). Germline-derived CDR1 and CDR2 are MNHEY and SMNVEV (reference sequence). This CDR3 has 16 residues. With 1 base removed from V and 0 bases from J, the gap between germline ends came to 12 bases. This CDR3 reads CASSLYQGWVNTEAFF. The CDR3 nucleotides read TGTGCCAGCAGTTTATACCAGGGTTGGGTGAACACTGAAGCTTTCTTT.

This clone has more than one count but fewer than ten. The chain links TRBV19 to TRBJ2-2; D remains ambiguous. Germline lookup yields CDR1 LNHDA and CDR2 SQIVND (reference sequence). Trimming took 5 bases from V and 1 from J, leaving 8 bases between them. The CDR3 has 14 residues. This CDR3 reads CASSPTVNTGELFF. CDR3 nucleotides: TGTGCCAGTAGTCCCACAGTGAACACCGGGGAGCTGTTTTTT.

This clone has a handful of counts. This chain uses TRBV16 with TRBJ1-6, with D perhaps matching TRBD1 (5 bases). Germline V gene sequence: CDR1 KGHSY, CDR2 FQNENV. This CDR3 contains 18 residues. V lost 6 bases and J lost 0, with 18 bases in between. Written as DNA, the CDR3 is TGTGCCAGCAGTACACAGGCGGGGGAGAGCTCCTATAATTCACCCCTCCACTTT. This encodes CASSTQAGESSYNSPLHF.

This clone was seen more than once but under ten times. CDR3 in amino acids: CASSFLARTGELFF. In nucleotides, the CDR3 is TGTGCCAGCAGCTTTCTAGCGAGGACCGGGGAGCTGTTTTTT. The V and J genes are TRBV11-2 and TRBJ2-2, with D possibly being TRBD2 (6 bases). The CDR3 spans 14 residues. The V gene lost 3 bases and the J gene lost 5 bases, with 10 bases spanning the gap. CDR1 is SGHAT and CDR2 is FQNNGV in the germline V gene.

V usage is TRBV2 and J usage is TRBJ1-1; D may be TRBD1 (5 bases). V gave up 3 bases and J gave up 2 bases, with 7 bases separating them. There are 13 residues in the CDR3. Germline V CDR1 and CDR2: SNHLY, FYNNEI. The CDR3 DNA is TGTGCCAGCAGTGATCAGGGAAACACTGAAGCTTTCTTT. The encoded protein is CASSDQGNTEAFF.

This clone showed up just a few times. The gene calls are TRBV28 and TRBJ1-6; 8 nucleotides agree with TRBD1. Trimming cost V 7 bases and J 6 bases; bases outside gene matches: 5. CDR3 length: 14 residues. Germline loops: CDR1 MDHEN, CDR2 SYDVKM. CDR3: CASIPGQANSPLHF. The CDR3 nucleotides are TGTGCCAGCATCCCGGGACAGGCTAATTCACCCCTCCACTTT.

This clone showed up just a few times. The rearrangement uses TRBV28 and TRBJ1-2; the D gene is possibly TRBD1 (6 bases). The ends were cut back, 6 bases at V and 7 bases at J, with 18 bases in the middle. Germline loops: CDR1 MDHEN, CDR2 SYDVKM. The CDR3 sequence is 14 residues long. DNA for the CDR3: TGTGCCAGCAGGAGCAGGGGAGATCCTGCTGGCTACACCTTC. Translated: CASRSRGDPAGYTF.

This chain connects TRBV19 to TRBJ2-2; 10 nucleotides match TRBD2. This CDR3 spans 15 amino acids. The germline gives CDR1 LNHDA, CDR2 SQIVND (reference sequence). V trimming: 2 bases; J trimming: 10 bases; junction bases outside the gene matches: 7. The CDR3 region is CASSIRTSGLLELFF. The CDR3 DNA reads TGTGCCAGTAGTATAAGGACTAGCGGCCTCTTGGAGCTGTTTTTT.

V gene TRBV30 combines with J gene TRBJ2-2, with D maybe TRBD1 (6 bases). Germline lookup yields CDR1 GTSNPN and CDR2 SVGIG (reference sequence). The length of the CDR3 is 15 residues. The V gene lost 0 bases and the J gene lost 1 base, with 9 bases spanning the gap. CDR3 residues: CAWSVGQMNTGELFF. The CDR3 bases are TGTGCCTGGAGTGTCGGACAGATGAACACCGGGGAGCTGTTTTTT. Full variable domain (outside the CDR3, taken from reference TRBV30 and TRBJ2-2): SQTIHQWPATLVQPVGSPLSLECTVEGTSNPNLYWYRQAAGRGLQLLFYSVGIGQISSEVPQNLSASRPQDRQFILSSKKLLLSDSGFYLCAWSVGQMNTGELFFGEGSRLTVL.

The gene calls are TRBV4-1 and TRBJ1-2; a possible D gene is TRBD1 (5 bases). The CDR3 contains 15 residues. V was clipped by 0 bases and J by 6 bases, with 14 bases between them. Germline V gene data show CDR1 as MGHRA and CDR2 as YSYEKL. The CDR3 sequence is CASSQDPTVVHGYTF. The CDR3 DNA sequence: TGCGCCAGCAGCCAAGACCCGACAGTTGTTCATGGCTACACCTTC.

The chain couples TRBV5-4 to TRBJ2-1, with 12 positions matching TRBD2. Germline V lookup: CDR1 SGHNT, CDR2 YYREEE (reference sequence). The J segment lost 4 bases and the V segment lost 4 bases, leaving 3 bases of the junction unmatched. CDR3 size: 15 residues. CDR3 residues: CASSPTSGSYNEQFF. CDR3 coding DNA: TGTGCCAGCAGCCCGACTAGCGGGAGTTACAATGAGCAGTTCTTC.

The chain combines TRBV7-2 with TRBJ1-1; D may be TRBD1 (6 bases). CDR1 is SGHTA, CDR2 FQGNSA, per germline. This CDR3 comprises 18 residues. V lost 0 bases to trimming and J lost 1 base, with 18 bases between them. For the CDR3, the DNA is TGTGCCAGCAGCTTAGCTCGCGCAGGGGTGGTTGGGAACACTGAAGCTTTCTTT. Its translation is CASSLARAGVVGNTEAFF.

In the case of this clone: The same CDR3 can be traced to other DNA sequences in this sample. This chain links TRBV19 with TRBJ1-2; D remains unclear. This CDR3 has 11 residues. Germline V gene lookup returns CDR1 LNHDA and CDR2 SQIVND (reference sequence). Trimming cost V 3 bases and J 8 bases, with 7 bases left between them. This CDR3 reads CASSIGGGYTF. The CDR3 region has the DNA TGTGCCAGTAGTATCGGAGGCGGCTACACCTTC.

CDR3 coding DNA: TGTGCCAGCAGCGTAATGGGGGGTGAAAACATTCAGTACTTC. Translating gives CASSVMGGENIQYF. This chain joins TRBV9 and TRBJ2-4; TRBD2 might be the D (6 bases). Germline V CDR1 and CDR2: SGDLS, YYNGEE. Trimming cost V 1 base and J 5 bases, with 10 bases left between them. The CDR3 is made up of 14 amino acids.